These 2 T cell receptor beta chains share one sample of origin, sequenced in a study of beta chain features in type 1 diabetes. The whole isolated RNA underwent reverse transcription, so sequencing captured expressed TCRB transcripts. Generated by immunoSEQ multiplex PCR, the TCRdb table keeps only in-frame clones and is missing some. This repertoire shows some 280,000 clones, roughly an eighth found once; its top ten account for 0.017%. The antigens for these receptors are not known. The study, taken as a whole, reports: In every one of the four CD4+ subsets, TCRB CDR3s were moderately but significantly shorter in Type 1 diabetes patients.

The sample comprised naive CD4+ T cells from blood. These receptors were collected from a man in his thirties or forties with type 1 diabetes.

The chain employs TRBV19 and TRBJ1-1; no reliable D call. The CDR3 extends over 13 amino acids. Trimming removed 7 bases at V and 3 bases at J, with 12 bases between. The V gene's germline CDR1 is LNHDA and CDR2 SQIVND (reference sequence). CDR3 sequence: CASIDTIDTEAFF. The CDR3 nucleotides are TGTGCCAGTATTGACACAATAGACACTGAAGCTTTCTTT. Variable domain in full (rest from reference TRBV19 and TRBJ1-1): DGGITQSPKYLFRKEGQNVTLSCEQNLNHDAMYWYRQDPGQGLRLIYYSQIVNDFQKGDIAEGYSVSREKKESFPLTVTSAQKNPTAFYLCASIDTIDTEAFFGQGTRLTVV.

This clone was found a few times. This rearrangement joins TRBV7-9 to TRBJ1-4; no reliable D call. In germline, CDR1 is SEHNR, CDR2 FQNEAQ (reference sequence). V dropped 2 bases and J dropped 8 bases, with 15 bases sitting between them. CDR3 length: 15 amino acids. The CDR3 nucleotides read TGTGCCAGCAGCTTAAATGCAGCGTCATGGGAAAAACTGTTTTTT. This sequence encodes CASSLNAASWEKLFF.